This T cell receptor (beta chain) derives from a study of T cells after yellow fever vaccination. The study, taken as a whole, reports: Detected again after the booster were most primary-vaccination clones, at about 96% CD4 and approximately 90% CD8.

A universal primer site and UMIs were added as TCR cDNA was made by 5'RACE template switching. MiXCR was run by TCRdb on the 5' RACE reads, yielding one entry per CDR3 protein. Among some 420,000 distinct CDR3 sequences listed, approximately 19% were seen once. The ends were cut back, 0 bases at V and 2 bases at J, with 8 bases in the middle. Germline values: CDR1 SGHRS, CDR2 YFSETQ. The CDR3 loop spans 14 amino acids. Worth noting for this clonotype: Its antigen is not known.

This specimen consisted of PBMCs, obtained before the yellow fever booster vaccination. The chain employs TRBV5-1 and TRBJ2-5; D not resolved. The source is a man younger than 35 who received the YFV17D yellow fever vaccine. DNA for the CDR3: TGCGCCAGCAGCTTGGTTTCAGGACAAGAGACCCAGTACTTC. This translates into CASSLVSGQETQYF. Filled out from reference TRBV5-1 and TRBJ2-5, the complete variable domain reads KAGVTQTPRYLIKTRGQQVTLSCSPISGHRSVSWYQQTPGQGLQFLFEYFSETQRNKGNFPGRFSGRQFSNSRSEMNVSTLELGDSALYLCASSLVSGQETQYFGPGTRLLVL.